These T cell receptor beta chains were read from a single sample in a study of shared clonotypes between healthy human individuals. TCRdb's table, derived via immunoSEQ multiplex PCR, lists solely in-frame clones and lacks some. The repertoire includes a few million clones, approximately 95% of them detected once, and about 0.37% sits in the top ten. The sequencing sample was made of naive CD4+ T cells from PBMCs. Receptors were obtained from a man in his late teens or twenties in good health. Some clones in this sample may be carry-over from other donors' samples. CDR3s include the opening cysteine and the closing phenylalanine or tryptophan. D genes are given only for firm matches. Clone size is not always given. Where it is, it says once, few, many or a class for expanded clones.

TRBV2	-	TRBJ2-2	-	CASSVWGNTGELFF	TGTGCCAGCAGTGTATGGGGTAACACCGGGGAGCTGTTTTTT
TRBV28	-	TRBJ2-7	-	CASSSLPRWLAKDYEQYF	TGTGCCAGCAGTTCACTACCCCGATGGCTAGCGAAGGACTACGAGCAGTACTTC
TRBV5-1	TRBD1	TRBJ1-1	-	CASSFEDRGVWNTEAFF	TGCGCCAGCAGCTTCGAAGACAGGGGAGTCTGGAACACTGAAGCTTTCTTT
TRBV5-1	-	TRBJ2-7	-	CASSLAPGGYEQYF	TGCGCCAGCAGCTTGGCCCCAGGGGGGTACGAGCAGTACTTC
TRBV25-1	-	TRBJ2-3	-	CASSLNSPTDTQYF	TGTGCCAGCAGTCTTAACAGCCCCACAGATACGCAGTATTTT
TRBV11-2	-	TRBJ2-1	-	CASSLGPPSEQFF	TGTGCCAGCAGCTTGGGGCCCCCCAGTGAGCAGTTCTTC
TRBV5-1	TRBD1	TRBJ1-2	-	CASSLSAGGDGYTF	TGCGCCAGCAGCTTGTCGGCAGGGGGCGATGGCTACACCTTC
TRBV5-1	TRBD1	TRBJ1-2	-	CASSVGVQGTGYTF	TGCGCCAGCAGCGTAGGGGTACAGGGGACTGGCTACACCTTC
TRBV28	-	TRBJ2-7	-	CASSPGRTRYEQYF	TGTGCCAGCAGCCCCGGCAGGACACGCTACGAGCAGTACTTC
TRBV25-1	TRBD2	TRBJ2-1	-	CSSSLAGVYNEQFF	TGTTCCAGTTCTCTAGCGGGAGTATACAATGAGCAGTTCTTC
TRBV29-1	TRBD1	TRBJ2-7	-	CSVEAGQGNYEQYF	TGCAGCGTTGAAGCGGGACAGGGAAACTACGAGCAGTACTTC
TRBV28	TRBD1	TRBJ2-6	-	CASSTPRQGDGSGANVLTF	TGTGCCAGCAGTACCCCCCGACAGGGCGACGGCTCTGGGGCCAACGTCCTGACTTTC
TRBV29-1	TRBD2	TRBJ2-7	-	CSVGGGSVEPREQYF	TGCAGCGTTGGGGGCGGGAGCGTCGAACCCAGGGAGCAGTACTTC
TRBV19	-	TRBJ1-2	-	CASSIRPVSNYGYTF	TGTGCCAGTAGTATTCGGCCAGTCTCGAACTATGGCTACACCTTC
TRBV15	-	TRBJ1-4	-	CATSRDYSAGGEKLFF	TGTGCCACCAGCAGAGATTACAGCGCGGGGGGTGAAAAACTGTTTTTT
TRBV10-3	-	TRBJ2-3	once	CAISESRDTQYF	TGTGCCATCAGTGAGTCTAGGGATACGCAGTATTTT
TRBV5-4	-	TRBJ2-1	-	CASSLGGPSSYNEQFF	TGTGCCAGCAGCTTGGGAGGTCCGAGCTCCTACAATGAGCAGTTCTTC
TRBV29-1	TRBD2	TRBJ2-1	-	CSVLAGVYNEQFF	TGCAGCGTCTTAGCGGGAGTCTACAATGAGCAGTTCTTC
TRBV5-5	TRBD2	TRBJ2-7	-	CASSPWGTSVVEQYF	TGTGCCAGCAGCCCCTGGGGGACTAGCGTCGTCGAGCAGTACTTC
TRBV9	-	TRBJ1-4	-	CASSAGWGVGEKLFF	TGTGCCAGCAGCGCGGGATGGGGGGTTGGTGAAAAACTGTTTTTT
TRBV7-2	TRBD2	TRBJ2-7	-	CATTPGREWAEQYF	TGTGCCACCACCCCGGGGCGGGAGTGGGCCGAGCAGTACTTC
TRBV6-1	TRBD2	TRBJ2-5	-	CASSGSSGQETQYF	TGTGCCAGCAGTGGATCTAGCGGCCAAGAGACCCAGTACTTC
TRBV2	-	TRBJ2-2	-	CATVGTVNTGELFF	TGTGCCACGGTAGGGACGGTGAACACCGGGGAGCTGTTTTTT
TRBV6-1	TRBD1	TRBJ2-1	-	CASRVQGALSNEQFF	TGTGCCAGCAGGGTACAGGGGGCCCTATCCAATGAGCAGTTCTTC
TRBV5-1	-	TRBJ1-3	-	CASSLVGTSGNTIYF	TGCGCCAGCAGCTTGGTTGGGACCTCTGGAAACACCATATATTTT
TRBV15	-	TRBJ1-1	-	CATHTQKNTEAFF	TGTGCCACCCACACCCAGAAGAACACTGAAGCTTTCTTT
TRBV19	-	TRBJ2-7	-	CASSYLNSKSYEQYF	TGTGCCAGTAGCTACCTGAATTCCAAATCCTACGAGCAGTACTTC
TRBV11-3	TRBD1	TRBJ2-7	once	CASSLVPGGQNEQYF	TGTGCCAGCAGCTTAGTCCCAGGGGGCCAGAACGAGCAGTACTTC
TRBV2	-	TRBJ2-2	once	CASSGFRGNTGELFF	TGTGCCAGCAGTGGTTTCCGGGGGAACACCGGGGAGCTGTTTTTT
TRBV6-5	-	TRBJ1-3	-	CASSYTQYSGNTIYF	TGTGCCAGCAGTTACACACAGTACTCTGGAAACACCATATATTTT
TRBV14	-	TRBJ2-3	-	CASSQGGTDTQYF	TGTGCCAGCAGCCAGGGGGGCACAGATACGCAGTATTTT
TRBV7-3	-	TRBJ1-1	-	CASSLRGQGGTEAFF	TGTGCCAGCAGCTTAAGGGGTCAGGGCGGCACTGAAGCTTTCTTT
TRBV7-2	-	TRBJ1-2	-	CASRSTGYYGYTF	TGTGCCAGCAGATCCACAGGGTACTATGGCTACACCTTC
TRBV10-3	TRBD1	TRBJ1-2	-	CATRDSLFAYGYTF	TGTGCCACACGGGACAGTCTATTCGCTTATGGCTACACCTTC